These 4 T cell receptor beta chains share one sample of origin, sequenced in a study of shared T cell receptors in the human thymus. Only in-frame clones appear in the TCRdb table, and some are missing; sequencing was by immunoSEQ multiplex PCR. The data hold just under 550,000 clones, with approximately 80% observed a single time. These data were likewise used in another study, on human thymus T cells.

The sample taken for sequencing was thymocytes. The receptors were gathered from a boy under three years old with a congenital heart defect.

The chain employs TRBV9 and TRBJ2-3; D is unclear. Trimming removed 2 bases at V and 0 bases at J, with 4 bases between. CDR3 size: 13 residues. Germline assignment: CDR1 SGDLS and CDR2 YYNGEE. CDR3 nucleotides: TGTGCCAGCAGCGTCCGTAGCACAGATACGCAGTATTTT. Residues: CASSVRSTDTQYF.

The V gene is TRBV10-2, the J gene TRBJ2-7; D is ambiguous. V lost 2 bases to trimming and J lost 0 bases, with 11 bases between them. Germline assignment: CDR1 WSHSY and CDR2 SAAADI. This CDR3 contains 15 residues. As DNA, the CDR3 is TGCGCCAGCAGTGAGAAAGCGCTGAGCTCCTACGAGCAGTACTTC. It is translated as CASSEKALSSYEQYF.

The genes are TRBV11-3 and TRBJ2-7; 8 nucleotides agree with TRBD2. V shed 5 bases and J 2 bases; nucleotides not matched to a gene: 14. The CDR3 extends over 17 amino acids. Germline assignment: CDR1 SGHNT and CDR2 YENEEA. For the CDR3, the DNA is TGTGCCAGCAGCCCCATACCAAAGCGGGAGAAACCCTACGAGCAGTACTTC. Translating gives CASSPIPKREKPYEQYF.

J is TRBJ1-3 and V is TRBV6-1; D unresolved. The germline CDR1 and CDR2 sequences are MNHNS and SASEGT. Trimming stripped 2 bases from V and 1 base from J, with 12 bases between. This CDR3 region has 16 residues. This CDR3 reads CASSESGSWSGNTIYF. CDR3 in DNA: TGTGCCAGCAGTGAAAGTGGCAGTTGGTCTGGAAACACCATATATTTT.